The sequence of this TCR beta chain was determined in a study of Tregs in tolerant kidney transplant recipients. About this clone: The antigen is undetermined.

Here immunoSEQ multiplex PCR was the method, and the copy in TCRdb shows in-frame clones only, minus some. The sample yields about 81,000 clones, 90% to 95% seen once. The nonmyeloablative bone marrow transplants came from related graft donors, with transient mixed chimerism. V was cut by 3 bases and J by 6 bases, with 8 bases left in between. The CDR3 is 12 amino acids. Looked up from germline, CDR1 is SQVTM and CDR2 is ANQGSEA. Study results and limitations: Changing PCR primers prevented nucleotide comparison between some patients' samples. Findings come from small patient numbers and require larger validation.

The TCR was taken from a human patient who received a combined kidney and bone marrow transplant. Some T cells may originate from the graft donor. The rearrangement links TRBV29-1 to TRBJ2-2, with D possibly matching TRBD1 (5 bases). The sample in question was CD4+ T cells from blood (PBMCs), obtained 24 months after the transplant. The DNA for the CDR3 is TGCAGCGTTGAGGGGCGCGCCGGGGAGCTGTTTTTT. As protein: CSVEGRAGELFF.